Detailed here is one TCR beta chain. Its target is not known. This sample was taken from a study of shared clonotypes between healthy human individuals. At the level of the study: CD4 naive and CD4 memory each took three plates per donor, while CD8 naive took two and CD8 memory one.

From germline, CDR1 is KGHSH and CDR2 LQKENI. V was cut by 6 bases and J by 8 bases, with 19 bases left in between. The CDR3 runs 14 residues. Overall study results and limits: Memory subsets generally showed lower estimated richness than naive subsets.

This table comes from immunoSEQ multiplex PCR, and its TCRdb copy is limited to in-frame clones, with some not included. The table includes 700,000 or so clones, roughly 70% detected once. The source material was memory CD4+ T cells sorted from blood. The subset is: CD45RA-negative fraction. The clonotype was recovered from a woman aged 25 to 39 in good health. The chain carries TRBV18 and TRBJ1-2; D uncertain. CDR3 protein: CASSTQEGIVGYTF. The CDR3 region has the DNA TGTGCCAGCTCTACTCAAGAGGGTATAGTAGGCTACACCTTC. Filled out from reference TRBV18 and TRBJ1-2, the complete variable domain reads NAGVMQNPRHLVRRRGQEARLRCSPMKGHSHVYWYRQLPEEGLKFMVYLQKENIIDESGMPKERFSAEFPKEGPSILRIQQVVRGDSAAYFCASSTQEGIVGYTFGSGTRLTVV.